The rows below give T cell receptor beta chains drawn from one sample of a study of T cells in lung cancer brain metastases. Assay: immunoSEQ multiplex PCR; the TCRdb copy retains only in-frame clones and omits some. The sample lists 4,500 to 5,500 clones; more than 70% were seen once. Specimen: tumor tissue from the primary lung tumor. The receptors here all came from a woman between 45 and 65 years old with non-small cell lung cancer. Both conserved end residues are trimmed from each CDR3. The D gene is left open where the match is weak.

cdr3_aa: ASSDVGNTIY
j_call: TRBJ1-3
d_call: -
v_call: TRBV19
cdr3_length: 10

cdr3_aa: ASMGQTYEQY
j_call: TRBJ2-7
d_call: -
v_call: TRBV2
cdr3_length: 10

cdr3_aa: ASSLGIRVWSTEAF
j_call: TRBJ1-1
d_call: -
v_call: TRBV5-4
cdr3_length: 14

cdr3_aa: ASSPLRGGNEQF
j_call: TRBJ2-1
d_call: TRBD2
v_call: TRBV18
cdr3_length: 12

cdr3_aa: ASRENRVSSPEAF
j_call: TRBJ1-1
d_call: -
v_call: TRBV27
cdr3_length: 13

cdr3_aa: ASSSQEGSGELF
j_call: TRBJ2-2
d_call: -
v_call: TRBV7-6
cdr3_length: 12

cdr3_aa: ASSAGQYNQPQH
j_call: TRBJ1-5
d_call: TRBD1
v_call: TRBV9
cdr3_length: 12

cdr3_aa: ASSPGQGVQTQY
j_call: TRBJ2-5
d_call: TRBD1
v_call: TRBV18
cdr3_length: 12

cdr3_aa: ASSKSAYEQY
j_call: TRBJ2-7
d_call: -
v_call: TRBV2
cdr3_length: 10

cdr3_aa: ASSLLGQGQPQH
j_call: TRBJ1-5
d_call: -
v_call: TRBV7-2
cdr3_length: 12

cdr3_aa: ASISDNQVETQY
j_call: TRBJ2-5
d_call: -
v_call: TRBV6-1
cdr3_length: 12

cdr3_aa: SVEVGREQF
j_call: TRBJ2-1
d_call: -
v_call: TRBV29-1
cdr3_length: 9

cdr3_aa: ASSPRGGGSTDTQY
j_call: TRBJ2-3
d_call: TRBD2
v_call: TRBV5-1
cdr3_length: 14

cdr3_aa: ASSLQGRTQGEKLF
j_call: TRBJ1-4
d_call: -
v_call: TRBV5-5
cdr3_length: 14

cdr3_aa: ASRGREGLEQY
j_call: TRBJ2-7
d_call: TRBD2
v_call: TRBV7-8
cdr3_length: 11